This TCR beta chain is from a study of T cell responses to AZD1222 COVID-19 vaccine. Study-wide results and caveats: Clonal diversity was possibly underestimated, and white British individuals and females predominated among donors. The repertoires were collected only after the peak T cell response.

In this sample, this clone turned up a few times. The antigen is undetermined. V gave up 5 bases and J gave up 4 bases, with 9 bases separating them. This CDR3 has 13 amino acids. Per the germline V gene, CDR1 is SGHTA and CDR2 is FQGTGA. Measured with immunoSEQ multiplex PCR; TCRdb has only the in-frame clones, and not every one. The table has about 110,000 clones, approximately 88% seen once. The V call is TRBV7-3, the J call TRBJ2-1; no definite D call. This TCR was sampled from an adult in good health. The sample was peripheral blood, taken on day 0 of MenACWY control vaccination. The CDR3 sequence is CASSPPGYNEQFF. CDR3 nucleotides: TGTGCCAGCAGCCCCCCCGGTTACAATGAGCAGTTCTTC. Filled out from reference TRBV7-3 and TRBJ2-1, the complete variable domain reads GAGVSQTPSNKVTEKGKYVELRCDPISGHTALYWYRQSLGQGPEFLIYFQGTGAADDSGLPNDRFFAVRPEGSVSTLKIQRTERGDSAVYLCASSPPGYNEQFFGPGTRLTVL.